This T cell receptor beta chain appears in the sequencing data of a study of early T cells in non-severe SARS-CoV-2 infection. V was pared by 4 bases and J by 4 bases, with 13 bases between. The CDR3 covers 14 residues. CDR1 is SQVTM, CDR2 ANQGSEA, per germline. Individual cDNA molecules each received unique molecular identifiers attached to them. TCRdb re-derived calls from the 5' RACE reads in MiXCR, one entry per CDR3 protein. The profile shows 60,000 or so distinct CDR3 sequences, more than 8.5% of them singletons. This receptor was identified in an adult who was a healthcare worker with PCR-confirmed SARS-CoV-2 infection or an uninfected control (not recorded which). The chain uses TRBV29-1 and TRBJ2-2; D may be TRBD2 (7 bases). Sequenced material: whole blood. CDR3 amino acids: CSVVPGGRTGELFF. The CDR3 DNA reads as TGCAGCGTTGTTCCCGGGGGGCGCACCGGGGAGCTGTTTTTT.